Given below is one T cell receptor (beta chain) in context. The antigen remains unidentified. The data originate from a study of T cells after yellow fever vaccination. Study details: In the case of low-cell-number fractions, SMART-Seq v4 Ultra Low Input was used for preparation.

Each CDR3 protein is one row after TCRdb ran MiXCR on the 5' RACE reads. This table holds 600,000 to 750,000 distinct CDR3 sequences, roughly 12% found once. Findings of the study overall: Subsequent to the booster, the majority of primary-vaccination clones reappeared (about 97% CD4, around 85% CD8). Few clonotypes appeared in both CD4 and CD8 compartments.

Germline V gives CDR1 SQVTM, CDR2 ANQGSEA. The ends lost 7 bases at V and 4 bases at J; junction bases unmatched: 8. This CDR3 contains 13 residues. The sequence derives from a young man who received the YFV17D yellow fever vaccine. The sample consisted of PBMCs, taken on the day of the yellow fever booster vaccination. The genes are TRBV29-1 and TRBJ1-1; 8 bases agree with TRBD1. The chain's CDR3 is CSAAGRGPTEAFF. The CDR3 DNA follows: TGCAGCGCTGCGGGCAGGGGGCCCACTGAAGCTTTCTTT.